Listed here are 5 T cell receptor beta chains from one sample, sequenced in a study of Ad26.COV2.S vaccination and SARS-CoV-2 variants. Sequencing was performed with immunoSEQ multiplex PCR; in TCRdb, only in-frame clones are kept and a portion is missing. The sample contains about 400,000 clones, 75% to 90% of which appear only once. The treatment here: some 20 received Ad26.COV2.S at low or high dose, single or two shots; about 5 received placebo; per-sample allocation not given. Following the first vaccine or placebo injection, samples were taken on day 63. The sequencing here drew on peripheral blood, taken in a trial of Ad26.COV2.S vaccine versus placebo. All receptors come from a person between 18 and 65 years old who received the Ad26.COV2.S COVID-19 vaccine or a placebo.

On this clone itself: Other DNA sequences within the sample encode an identical CDR3. This chain links TRBV20-1 with TRBJ2-7; D might be TRBD1 (6 bases). The V and J ends lost 6 bases and 3 bases respectively, with 9 bases between them. The CDR3 loop spans 11 amino acids. Germline loops: CDR1 DFQATT, CDR2 SNEGSKA (reference sequence). In nucleotides, the CDR3 is TGCAGTGCCAGGGGTGGCTACGAGCAGTACTTC. Translation: CSARGGYEQYF.

This chain connects TRBV2 to TRBJ1-1; D possibly corresponds to TRBD1 (6 bases). V gave up 7 bases and J gave up 11 bases, with 17 bases separating them. The germline CDR1 and CDR2 sequences are SNHLY and FYNNEI. There are 12 residues in the CDR3. The CDR3 DNA sequence: TGTGCCAGCACCTCCCAGGGGTTTTGGGCTTTCTTT. Encoded protein: CASTSQGFWAFF.

This chain links TRBV11-2 with TRBJ2-7; 9 bases are shared with TRBD2. V shed 5 bases, J shed 7 bases, and the junction held 12 bases outside the gene matches. Germline CDR1 is SGHAT and CDR2 is FQNNGV. The CDR3 has 15 amino acids. Written as DNA, the CDR3 is TGTGCCAGCAGCCCCAGGGTAGCGGGAGCGGGGGAGCAGTACTTC. This sequence encodes CASSPRVAGAGEQYF. The full variable domain, completed using reference TRBV11-2 and TRBJ2-7, is EAGVAQSPRYKIIEKRQSVAFWCNPISGHATLYWYQQILGQGPKLLIQFQNNGVVDDSQLPKDRFSAERLKGVDSTLKIQPAKLEDSAVYLCASSPRVAGAGEQYFGPGTRLTVT.

This clone was counted between two and nine times. This rearrangement joins TRBV3-1 (or the pseudogene TRBV3-2) to TRBJ2-7; either TRBD1 or TRBD2 may supply D (5 bases each). The CDR3 contains 14 residues. Germline loops: CDR1 LGHDT, CDR2 YNNKEL (reference sequence). Trimming removed 4 bases at V and 3 bases at J, with 13 bases between. The CDR3 loop reads CASSLRDGVYEQYF. The CDR3 DNA sequence: TGTGCCAGCAGCCTCCGGGACGGAGTCTACGAGCAGTACTTC.

The chain carries TRBV28 and TRBJ1-2; possible D gene TRBD1, 6 bases. From germline, CDR1 is MDHEN and CDR2 SYDVKM. V shed 7 bases and J shed 2 bases, with 8 bases lying between them. This CDR3 region has 12 residues. Written as DNA, the CDR3 is TGTGCCAGCACTGACAGGAACTATGGCTACACCTTC. Residues: CASTDRNYGYTF.